These T cell receptor beta chains were read from a single sample in a study of beta chain features in type 1 diabetes. Here immunoSEQ multiplex PCR was the method, and the copy in TCRdb shows in-frame clones only, minus some. The table shows roughly 730,000 clones, with 10% to 15% occurring only once. The sequencing input was naive CD4+ T cells from blood. Receptor source: a man in his late teens or twenties with type 1 diabetes. CDR3s include the opening cysteine and the closing phenylalanine or tryptophan. D genes are given only for firm matches. Clone size is shown for a subset of rows, as once, few, many or a class of expanded clone.

j_call: TRBJ2-2
clone_size: few
v_call: TRBV19
cdr3_length: 14
d_call: NA
cdr3_aa: CASSLAKVTGELFF
cdr3_nt: TGTGCCAGTAGCCTGGCAAAAGTCACCGGGGAGCTGTTTTTT

j_call: TRBJ2-7
clone_size: few
v_call: TRBV25-1
cdr3_length: 15
d_call: TRBD2
cdr3_aa: CASSEGSGGIYEQYF
cdr3_nt: TGTGCCAGCAGTGAAGGCTCGGGGGGAATCTACGAGCAGTACTTC

j_call: TRBJ1-1
clone_size: NA
v_call: TRBV9
cdr3_length: 13
d_call: NA
cdr3_aa: CASSVVRETEAFF
cdr3_nt: TGTGCCAGCAGCGTAGTAAGGGAAACTGAAGCTTTCTTT

j_call: TRBJ2-7
clone_size: NA
v_call: TRBV10-3
cdr3_length: 13
d_call: TRBD1
cdr3_aa: CAISQGEAYEQYF
cdr3_nt: TGTGCCATCAGTCAGGGGGAAGCCTACGAGCAGTACTTC

j_call: TRBJ2-7
clone_size: few
v_call: TRBV7-2
cdr3_length: 13
d_call: NA
cdr3_aa: CASSLYNSYEQYF
cdr3_nt: TGTGCCAGCAGCTTATACAACTCCTACGAGCAGTACTTC

j_call: TRBJ2-7
clone_size: few
v_call: TRBV28
cdr3_length: 11
d_call: NA
cdr3_aa: CASSLYDEQYF
cdr3_nt: TGTGCCAGCAGTCTATACGACGAGCAGTACTTC

j_call: TRBJ2-2
clone_size: NA
v_call: TRBV5-1
cdr3_length: 16
d_call: TRBD2
cdr3_aa: CASSFWSSGNTGELFF
cdr3_nt: TGCGCCAGCAGCTTTTGGTCTAGCGGGAACACCGGGGAGCTGTTTTTT

j_call: TRBJ2-5
clone_size: NA
v_call: TRBV6-1
cdr3_length: 14
d_call: TRBD1
cdr3_aa: CASSGVTGTETQYF
cdr3_nt: TGTGCCAGCAGTGGGGTGACAGGGACGGAGACCCAGTACTTC

j_call: TRBJ1-2
clone_size: few
v_call: TRBV30
cdr3_length: 13
d_call: TRBD1
cdr3_aa: CAWSGDRFYGYTF
cdr3_nt: TGTGCCTGGAGTGGGGACAGATTCTATGGCTACACCTTC

j_call: TRBJ2-7
clone_size: few
v_call: TRBV7-2
cdr3_length: 16
d_call: NA
cdr3_aa: CASSLVGSGNSYEQYF
cdr3_nt: TGTGCCAGCAGCTTAGTCGGTTCGGGAAACTCCTACGAGCAGTACTTC

j_call: TRBJ2-7
clone_size: NA
v_call: TRBV14
cdr3_length: 18
d_call: NA
cdr3_aa: CASSQVRGPGKSRVKQYF
cdr3_nt: TGTGCCAGCAGCCAAGTTCGAGGGCCAGGGAAGAGCCGGGTAAAGCAGTACTTC

j_call: TRBJ1-2
clone_size: NA
v_call: TRBV29-1
cdr3_length: 14
d_call: TRBD1
cdr3_aa: CSAGGQGTWDGYTF
cdr3_nt: TGCAGCGCTGGTGGACAGGGAACATGGGATGGCTACACCTTC

j_call: TRBJ1-1
clone_size: NA
v_call: TRBV6-5
cdr3_length: 14
d_call: NA
cdr3_aa: CASSYGVLNTEAFF
cdr3_nt: TGTGCCAGCAGTTACGGGGTGTTGAACACTGAAGCTTTCTTT

j_call: TRBJ1-4
clone_size: NA
v_call: TRBV7-9
cdr3_length: 13
d_call: NA
cdr3_aa: CASSSEGGIVAFF
cdr3_nt: TGTGCCAGCAGCTCCGAGGGCGGGATTGTCGCGTTTTTT

j_call: TRBJ2-5
clone_size: few
v_call: TRBV9
cdr3_length: 15
d_call: NA
cdr3_aa: CASSVARTFQETQYF
cdr3_nt: TGTGCCAGCAGCGTAGCCCGGACATTCCAAGAGACCCAGTACTTC

j_call: TRBJ1-1
clone_size: few
v_call: TRBV5-1
cdr3_length: 15
d_call: NA
cdr3_aa: CASSLEVQGNTEAFF
cdr3_nt: TGCGCCAGCAGCTTGGAAGTTCAGGGGAACACTGAAGCTTTCTTT

j_call: TRBJ1-5
clone_size: few
v_call: TRBV6-1
cdr3_length: 14
d_call: TRBD1
cdr3_aa: CASSGQGANQPQHF
cdr3_nt: TGTGCCAGCAGTGGACAGGGGGCTAATCAGCCCCAGCATTTT

j_call: TRBJ2-1
clone_size: NA
v_call: TRBV13
cdr3_length: 14
d_call: NA
cdr3_aa: CASSGQTFAAEQFF
cdr3_nt: TGTGCCAGCAGCGGACAAACCTTCGCGGCTGAGCAGTTCTTC

j_call: TRBJ2-3
clone_size: NA
v_call: TRBV13
cdr3_length: 11
d_call: NA
cdr3_aa: CASSYTDTQYF
cdr3_nt: TGTGCCAGCAGCTACACAGATACGCAGTATTTT